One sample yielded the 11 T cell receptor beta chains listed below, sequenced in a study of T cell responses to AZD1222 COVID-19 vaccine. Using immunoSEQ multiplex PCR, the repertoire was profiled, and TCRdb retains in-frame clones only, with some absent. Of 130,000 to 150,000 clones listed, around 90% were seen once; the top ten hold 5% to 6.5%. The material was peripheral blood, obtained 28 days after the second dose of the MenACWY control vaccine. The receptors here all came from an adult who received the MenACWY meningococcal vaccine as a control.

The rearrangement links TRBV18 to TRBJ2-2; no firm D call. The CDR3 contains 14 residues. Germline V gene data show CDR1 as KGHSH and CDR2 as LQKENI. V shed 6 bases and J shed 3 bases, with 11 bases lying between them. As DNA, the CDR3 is TGTGCCAGCTCCGGAATGGGCGACACCGGGGAGCTGTTTTTT. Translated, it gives CASSGMGDTGELFF.

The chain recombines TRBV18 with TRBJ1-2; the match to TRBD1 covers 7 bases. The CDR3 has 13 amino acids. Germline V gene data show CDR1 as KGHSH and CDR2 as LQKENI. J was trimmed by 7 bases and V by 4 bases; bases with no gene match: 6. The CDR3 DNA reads TGTGCCAGCTCACAGCCACAGGGGCCTGGCTACACCTTC. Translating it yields CASSQPQGPGYTF. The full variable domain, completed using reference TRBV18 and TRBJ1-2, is NAGVMQNPRHLVRRRGQEARLRCSPMKGHSHVYWYRQLPEEGLKFMVYLQKENIIDESGMPKERFSAEFPKEGPSILRIQQVVRGDSAAYFCASSQPQGPGYTFGSGTRLTVV.

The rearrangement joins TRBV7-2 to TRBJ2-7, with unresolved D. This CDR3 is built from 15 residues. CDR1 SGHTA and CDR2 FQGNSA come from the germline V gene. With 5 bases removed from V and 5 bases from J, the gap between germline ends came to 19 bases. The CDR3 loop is CASSPFGSIPHEQYF. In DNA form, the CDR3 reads TGTGCCAGCAGCCCCTTCGGTAGCATCCCCCACGAGCAGTACTTC.

The CDR3 coding sequence is TGTGCCAGCAGCCAATGGACAGATACGCAGTATTTT. Protein: CASSQWTDTQYF. The V and J genes are TRBV3-1 (or the pseudogene TRBV3-2) and TRBJ2-3; D call uncertain. The length of the CDR3 is 12 residues. The V gene's germline CDR1 is LGHDT and CDR2 YNNKEL (reference sequence). V lost 2 bases and J lost 3, with 3 bases in between.

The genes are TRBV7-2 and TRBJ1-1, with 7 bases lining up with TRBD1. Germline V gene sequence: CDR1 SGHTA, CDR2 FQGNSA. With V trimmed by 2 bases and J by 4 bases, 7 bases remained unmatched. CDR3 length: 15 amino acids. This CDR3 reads CASSLSGQYGTEAFF. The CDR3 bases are TGTGCCAGCAGCTTATCGGGACAGTATGGCACTGAAGCTTTCTTT. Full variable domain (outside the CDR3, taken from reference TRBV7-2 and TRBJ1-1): GAGVSQSPSNKVTEKGKDVELRCDPISGHTALYWYRQSLGQGLEFLIYFQGNSAPDKSGLPSDRFSAERTGGSVSTLTIQRTQQEDSAVYLCASSLSGQYGTEAFFGQGTRLTVV.

The CDR3 sequence is CASSSWGVGLNTEAFF. The CDR3 region has the DNA TGTGCCAGCAGTTCTTGGGGCGTCGGTCTGAACACTGAAGCTTTCTTT. This chain uses TRBV5-6 with TRBJ1-1; perhaps TRBD1 as D (5 bases). Trimming took off 5 bases at V and 0 bases at J, with 17 bases between the two ends. Germline values: CDR1 SGHDT, CDR2 YYEEEE. The CDR3 consists of 16 residues.

The DNA of the CDR3 is TGCAGTGCTAGGGATTCGGGTGAAGCTTTCTTT. Translation: CSARDSGEAFF. The gene calls are TRBV20-1 and TRBJ1-1; D unresolved. This CDR3 is 11 amino acids long. V was pared by 3 bases and J by 7 bases, with 9 bases between. The germline V gene has CDR1 DFQATT and CDR2 SNEGSKA (reference sequence).

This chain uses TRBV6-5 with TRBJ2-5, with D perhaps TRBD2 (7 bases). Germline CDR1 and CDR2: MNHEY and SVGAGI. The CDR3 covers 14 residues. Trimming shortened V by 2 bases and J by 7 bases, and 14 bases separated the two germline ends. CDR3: CASSYVGGGGTQYF. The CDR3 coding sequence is TGTGCCAGCAGTTACGTGGGAGGGGGAGGGACCCAGTACTTC.

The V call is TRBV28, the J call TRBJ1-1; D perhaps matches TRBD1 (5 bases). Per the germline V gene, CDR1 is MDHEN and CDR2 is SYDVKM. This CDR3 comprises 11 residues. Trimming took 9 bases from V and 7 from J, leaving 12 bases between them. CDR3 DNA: TGTGCCAGTATAGGGGACCTTGAAGCTTTCTTT. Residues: CASIGDLEAFF.

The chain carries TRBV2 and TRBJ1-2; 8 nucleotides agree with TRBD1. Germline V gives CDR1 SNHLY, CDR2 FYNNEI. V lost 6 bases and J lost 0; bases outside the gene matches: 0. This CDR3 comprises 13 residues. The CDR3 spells CASSRGPNYGYTF. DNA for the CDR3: TGTGCCAGCAGCAGGGGGCCTAACTATGGCTACACCTTC. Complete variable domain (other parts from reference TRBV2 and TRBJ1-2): EPEVTQTPSHQVTQMGQEVILRCVPISNHLYFYWYRQILGQKVEFLVSFYNNEISEKSEIFDDQFSVERPDGSNFTLKIRSTKLEDSAMYFCASSRGPNYGYTFGSGTRLTVV.

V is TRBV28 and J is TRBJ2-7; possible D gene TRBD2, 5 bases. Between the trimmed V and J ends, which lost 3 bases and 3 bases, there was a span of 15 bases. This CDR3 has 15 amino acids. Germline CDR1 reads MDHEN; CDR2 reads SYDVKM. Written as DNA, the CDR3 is TGTGCCAGCAGTTTGTCGCTGGGAGCGTTCTACGAGCAGTACTTC. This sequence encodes CASSLSLGAFYEQYF.